One and the same sample provided the 27 T cell receptor beta chains below, sequenced in a study of blood T cell repertoires in COVID-19. Clones were sequenced by immunoSEQ multiplex PCR, and TCRdb holds only the in-frame ones, with some missing. The sample includes 200,000 to 250,000 clones, about 81% of them seen just once. The sequenced material came from PBMCs or T cells enriched from blood (not recorded which). These receptors came from a man between 35 and 55 years old who had recovered from COVID-19.

This chain joins TRBV6-1 and TRBJ1-1; 8 nucleotides line up with TRBD1. Germline V gives CDR1 MNHNS, CDR2 SASEGT. Trimming cost V 2 bases and J 8 bases; bases outside gene matches: 4. The CDR3 is 13 amino acids. In DNA form, the CDR3 reads TGTGCCAGCAGTGAACCCCGGGACAGGGAAGCTTTCTTT. Its translation: CASSEPRDREAFF.

The chain is built from TRBV7-9 and TRBJ1-4, with TRBD1 matching 9 bases. This CDR3 region has 15 residues. From germline, CDR1 is SEHNR and CDR2 FQNEAQ (reference sequence). J gave up 11 bases and V 8 bases, and 15 bases lay outside the gene matches. CDR3: CASDTYRGQSTKLFF. The CDR3 DNA reads TGTGCCAGCGACACCTACAGGGGGCAGAGTACGAAACTGTTTTTT.

This chain connects TRBV12-5 to TRBJ1-1; the match to TRBD1 covers 8 bases. Germline V lookup: CDR1 LGHNT, CDR2 FRNRAP. The CDR3 length is 12 residues. V lost 6 bases and J lost 12; bases outside the gene matches: 9. The CDR3 reads CASGPTGAKPFF. The CDR3, as DNA: TGTGCTAGTGGCCCGACAGGGGCGAAACCTTTCTTT.

The V and J genes are TRBV30 and TRBJ1-1; D gene ambiguous. Between the trimmed V and J ends, which lost 1 base and 2 bases, there was a span of 8 bases. CDR1 and CDR2 (germline): GTSNPN, SVGIG (reference sequence). The CDR3 is made up of 13 amino acids. DNA for the CDR3: TGTGCCTGGAGTGCAGGTGATAACACTGAAGCTTTCTTT. It is translated as CAWSAGDNTEAFF. Drawing the rest from reference TRBV30 and TRBJ1-1, the complete variable domain is SQTIHQWPATLVQPVGSPLSLECTVEGTSNPNLYWYRQAAGRGLQLLFYSVGIGQISSEVPQNLSASRPQDRQFILSSKKLLLSDSGFYLCAWSAGDNTEAFFGQGTRLTVV.

The chain carries TRBV7-2 and TRBJ2-7, with 12 bases identical to TRBD2. The CDR3 is 16 amino acids. Germline CDR1 and CDR2: SGHTA and FQGNSA. Trimming cost V 3 bases and J 4 bases; bases outside gene matches: 7. The CDR3 reads CASSLGSLAGGYEQYF. For the CDR3, the DNA is TGTGCCAGCAGCTTGGGGAGTCTAGCGGGAGGGTACGAGCAGTACTTC.

The V gene is TRBV7-9, the J gene TRBJ1-2, with TRBD1 matching 7 bases. CDR3 size: 13 residues. Germline V gene sequence: CDR1 SEHNR, CDR2 FQNEAQ (reference sequence). Trimming removed 4 bases from V and 8 bases from J; junction bases left unmatched: 7. The CDR3 region has the DNA TGTGCCAGCAGCTCGGACAGGAGGAGGGGCTACACCTTC. It encodes CASSSDRRRGYTF.

The chain carries TRBV28 and TRBJ2-7; D not certain. Germline CDR1 is MDHEN and CDR2 is SYDVKM. With 4 bases removed from V and 3 bases from J, the gap between germline ends came to 13 bases. This CDR3 is built from 14 residues. The CDR3 loop is CASSSTSPRYEQYF. The CDR3 DNA is TGTGCCAGCAGTTCTACCTCCCCCCGCTACGAGCAGTACTTC. The full variable domain, completed using reference TRBV28 and TRBJ2-7, is DVKVTQSSRYLVKRTGEKVFLECVQDMDHENMFWYRQDPGLGLRLIYFSYDVKMKEKGDIPEGYSVSREKKERFSLILESASTNQTSMYLCASSSTSPRYEQYFGPGTRLTVT.

This chain joins TRBV6-5 and TRBJ1-1, with D unclear. This CDR3 has 14 amino acids. V was cut by 3 bases and J by 1 base, with 9 bases left in between. Germline CDR1 MNHEY, CDR2 SVGAGI. The CDR3 nucleotides are TGTGCCAGCAGTTATAGACTGTCGAACACTGAAGCTTTCTTT. Translated: CASSYRLSNTEAFF.

V is TRBV5-1 and J is TRBJ2-5; D might be TRBD1 (5 bases). Per the germline V gene, CDR1 is SGHRS and CDR2 is YFSETQ. Trimming cost V 1 base and J 2 bases, with 9 bases left between them. The CDR3 is 14 residues long. CDR3 in amino acids: CASSLQGGQETQYF. In nucleotides, the CDR3 is TGCGCCAGCAGCTTGCAGGGTGGTCAAGAGACCCAGTACTTC.

This clone was detected only a few times. The chain employs TRBV30 and TRBJ2-3, with 9 bases aligning to TRBD2. Per germline, CDR1 GTSNPN and CDR2 SVGIG (reference sequence). This CDR3 has 17 residues. The V gene end was trimmed by 3 bases and the J gene end by 0 bases; junction bases not matched to a gene: 10. CDR3 nucleotide sequence: TGTGCCTGGAGACCCAAGCGGGGGGAGCCTAGCACAGATACGCAGTATTTT. It encodes CAWRPKRGEPSTDTQYF. Using reference TRBV30 and TRBJ2-3 for the parts outside the CDR3, the full variable domain is SQTIHQWPATLVQPVGSPLSLECTVEGTSNPNLYWYRQAAGRGLQLLFYSVGIGQISSEVPQNLSASRPQDRQFILSSKKLLLSDSGFYLCAWRPKRGEPSTDTQYFGPGTRLTVL.

The chain carries TRBV5-5 and TRBJ1-1; unclear D gene. V shed 0 bases and J shed 1 base, with 10 bases lying between them. The germline V gene encodes CDR1 SGHKS and CDR2 YYEKEE (reference sequence). The CDR3 has 15 residues. For the CDR3, the DNA is TGTGCCAGCAGCTTGGGGGGAGGAAAGAACACTGAAGCTTTCTTT. Its protein is CASSLGGGKNTEAFF.

The V and J genes are TRBV27 and TRBJ2-7; 11 bases fit TRBD1. Germline CDR1 and CDR2: MNHEY and SMNVEV (reference sequence). Losses at the gene ends were 5 bases for V and 3 bases for J; bases not matched to a gene: 6. This CDR3 region has 15 residues. The CDR3 is CASSPSGTGGYEQYF. The CDR3 coding sequence is TGTGCCAGCAGTCCGTCCGGGACAGGGGGCTACGAGCAGTACTTC.

V is TRBV19 and J is TRBJ1-2, with no clear D. Germline V gene lookup returns CDR1 LNHDA and CDR2 SQIVND (reference sequence). The V end lost 3 bases, the J end lost 5 bases, and 16 bases lay between the germline ends. This CDR3 spans 15 amino acids. The CDR3 sequence: CASSISAGPAYGYTF. DNA of the CDR3: TGTGCCAGTAGTATTTCGGCAGGTCCGGCATATGGCTACACCTTC.

This clone was detected once. V is TRBV7-9 and J is TRBJ2-1; 11 positions agree with TRBD2. V shed 3 bases, J shed 7 bases, and the junction held 5 bases outside the gene matches. Looked up from germline, CDR1 is SEHNR and CDR2 is FQNEAQ (reference sequence). The CDR3 consists of 15 residues. The CDR3 protein is CASSFPGLAENEQFF. CDR3 DNA: TGTGCCAGCAGCTTCCCGGGACTAGCGGAGAATGAGCAGTTCTTC.

The J gene is TRBJ2-4, the V gene TRBV6-5, with D maybe TRBD1 (5 bases). Germline CDR1 MNHEY, CDR2 SVGAGI. The CDR3 runs 14 residues. V was trimmed by 0 bases and J by 8 bases, leaving 11 bases between them. CDR3 region: CASSYSPGFDIQYF. CDR3 coding DNA: TGTGCCAGCAGTTACTCGCCAGGGTTTGACATTCAGTACTTC.

This chain connects TRBV6-1 to TRBJ1-1; the D is unclear. V lost 3 bases and J lost 0, with 5 bases in between. This CDR3 contains 13 residues. Germline V gene lookup returns CDR1 MNHNS and CDR2 SASEGT. CDR3 residues: CASSESLNTEAFF. The CDR3 DNA is TGTGCCAGCAGTGAGAGTTTGAACACTGAAGCTTTCTTT.

The chain uses TRBV27 and TRBJ2-3; TRBD2 agrees at 12 bases. V was pared by 3 bases and J by 7 bases, with 23 bases of the junction left unmatched. CDR3 size: 21 residues. In germline, CDR1 is MNHEY, CDR2 SMNVEV (reference sequence). The chain's CDR3 is CASSLGRVGRSTSGRTNTQYF. The CDR3 nucleotides read TGTGCCAGCAGTTTGGGGAGGGTTGGTCGCTCAACTAGCGGGAGGACAAATACGCAGTATTTT.

This clone was recorded once. The rearrangement joins TRBV30 to TRBJ2-7; maybe TRBD2 (6 bases). Trimming took 0 bases from V and 4 from J, leaving 13 bases between them. Germline V gives CDR1 GTSNPN, CDR2 SVGIG (reference sequence). This CDR3 is built from 14 residues. Here the CDR3 DNA reads TGTGCCTGGAGTGTAGGCGGAGGGGCGTACGAGCAGTACTTC. Translating it yields CAWSVGGGAYEQYF.

The chain joins TRBV4-1 to TRBJ1-1; TRBD1 aligns across 8 bases. The ends lost 2 bases at V and 2 bases at J; junction bases unmatched: 4. Germline CDR1 MGHRA, CDR2 YSYEKL. CDR3 size: 15 residues. The chain's CDR3 is CASSQFTGGNTEAFF. The CDR3 DNA is TGCGCCAGCAGCCAATTTACAGGGGGAAACACTGAAGCTTTCTTT.

The genes are TRBV28 and TRBJ1-4; D is unclear. Germline V CDR1 and CDR2: MDHEN, SYDVKM. CDR3 length: 15 residues. V was shortened by 6 bases and J by 5 bases, with 16 bases between the two germline ends. This CDR3 is CASRQMLGGNEKLFF. The CDR3 DNA reads TGTGCCAGCAGGCAAATGTTGGGCGGGAATGAAAAACTGTTTTTT.

The CDR3 protein is CASSQPARYRGKRNGYTF. The DNA for the CDR3 is TGTGCCAGCAGCCAACCCGCCCGATACAGGGGCAAGAGAAATGGCTACACCTTC. The chain has TRBV3-1 (or the pseudogene TRBV3-2) and TRBJ1-2, with 7 bases that match TRBD1. V shed 2 bases and J 6 bases; nucleotides not matched to a gene: 18. This CDR3 is built from 18 residues. CDR1 is LGHDT, CDR2 YNNKEL, per germline (reference sequence).

A note on this clone: At one of its ends the junction is not consistent with the germline gene, which may arise from a read error. The gene calls are TRBV10-1 and TRBJ2-1, with 7 bases that match TRBD2. The CDR3 loop spans 13 amino acids. Germline assignment: CDR1 WNHNN and CDR2 SYGVQD (reference sequence). The CDR3 spells CASTEMGSGEQFF. The CDR3 nucleotides read TGCGCCAGCACTGAGATGGGTAGCGGGGAGCAGTTCTTC.

The sample holds one count of this clone. This sequence joins TRBV11-2 and TRBJ2-4; no clear D gene. The CDR3 totals 19 residues. Trimming left V 1 base short and J 0 bases short, with 19 bases between. The germline CDR1 and CDR2 sequences are SGHAT and FQNNGV. CDR3 region: CASSLGSSRQPVAKNIQYF. As DNA, the CDR3 is TGTGCCAGCAGCTTAGGGTCTAGTCGGCAGCCAGTAGCCAAAAACATTCAGTACTTC.

This clone has just one count. V usage is TRBV6-5 and J usage is TRBJ2-2; D gene ambiguous. The CDR3 sequence is 14 residues long. Germline V gene lookup returns CDR1 MNHEY and CDR2 SVGAGI. V lost 6 bases and J lost 4, with 12 bases in between. Here the CDR3 DNA reads TGTGCCAGCAGAACCAGTCGCAGCACCGGGGAGCTGTTTTTT. This codes for CASRTSRSTGELFF.

The genes are TRBV5-5 and TRBJ1-1; 7 bases are shared with TRBD1. The CDR3 covers 11 residues. Germline V gene data show CDR1 as SGHKS and CDR2 as YYEKEE (reference sequence). After removal of 4 bases from V and 9 bases from J, the junction contained 3 bases not matched to a gene. CDR3 nucleotides: TGTGCCAGCAGCCAGGGGGGCAAAGCTTTCTTT. Protein: CASSQGGKAFF. The full variable domain, rest sourced from reference TRBV5-5 and TRBJ1-1, is DAGVTQSPTHLIKTRGQQVTLRCSPISGHKSVSWYQQVLGQGPQFIFQYYEKEERGRGNFPDRFSARQFPNYSSELNVNALLLGDSALYLCASSQGGKAFFGQGTRLTVV.

CDR3 protein: CSVEGQGRSNEQFF. The CDR3 coding sequence is TGCAGCGTTGAAGGGCAGGGCCGGAGCAATGAGCAGTTCTTC. The rearrangement links TRBV29-1 to TRBJ2-1; tentatively, D is TRBD1 (5 bases). V was shortened by 1 base and J by 6 bases, with 13 bases between the two germline ends. The CDR3 loop spans 14 amino acids. Germline V gives CDR1 SQVTM, CDR2 ANQGSEA.

The J gene is TRBJ1-2, the V gene TRBV4-1; no reliable D call. The ends were cut back, 0 bases at V and 1 base at J, with 9 bases in the middle. Germline CDR1 is MGHRA and CDR2 is YSYEKL. This CDR3 contains 15 residues. The CDR3 sequence: CASSQDTQVNYGYTF. The CDR3 nucleotides read TGCGCCAGCAGCCAAGATACGCAGGTTAACTATGGCTACACCTTC.